A single sample gave rise to the 19 T cell receptor beta chains below, sequenced in a study of identical twins. In TCRdb, the 5' RACE reads were re-called with MiXCR into one record per CDR3 protein. This table has about 460,000 distinct CDR3 sequences, more than 13% appearing once. In addition, the sample was reused for a study of yellow fever vaccine responses in identical twins.

Sequenced material: CD4+ T cells sorted from blood. The receptors come from a woman under 30 in good health.

There are many counts of this clonotype. The J gene is TRBJ2-1, the V gene TRBV24-1, with D maybe TRBD1 (6 bases). Germline V gene data show CDR1 as KGHDR and CDR2 as SFDVKD. V dropped 4 bases and J dropped 3 bases, with 15 bases sitting between them. The CDR3 loop spans 16 amino acids. The CDR3 loop reads CATSDTGHPLYNEQFF. DNA of the CDR3: TGTGCCACCAGTGACACGGGACACCCCCTCTACAATGAGCAGTTCTTC.

This clonotype was seen more than once but under ten times. V is TRBV12-3 or TRBV12-4 and J is TRBJ2-3; a weak D match, TRBD2 (7 bases). The CDR3 has 15 residues. The V and J ends lost 5 bases and 2 bases respectively, with 14 bases between them. The CDR3 DNA reads TGTGCCAGCAGTGAGGGGGGGGCTCTCACAGATACGCAGTATTTT. The encoded protein is CASSEGGALTDTQYF.

The chain employs TRBV30 and TRBJ2-1; D is possibly TRBD2 (6 bases). The CDR3 length is 12 residues. Germline V lookup: CDR1 GTSNPN, CDR2 SVGIG (reference sequence). Deletions cut 2 bases from V and 13 bases from J, with 15 bases between. The CDR3 spells CAWSILRGPQFF. The CDR3 nucleotides read TGTGCCTGGAGTATTTTGCGGGGACCCCAGTTCTTC.

The V gene is TRBV12-3 or TRBV12-4, the J gene TRBJ2-7, with D perhaps matching TRBD1 or TRBD2 (6 bases each). Trimming left V 7 bases short and J 0 bases short, with 16 bases between. The CDR3 runs to 15 residues. The CDR3 region has the DNA TGTGCCAGCACCCGAGGGGGGACCGGCTCCTACGAGCAGTACTTC. It is translated as CASTRGGTGSYEQYF.

This clonotype occurred a few times. J is TRBJ2-5 and V is TRBV19; no clear D gene. The germline V gene has CDR1 LNHDA and CDR2 SQIVND (reference sequence). The CDR3 has 12 amino acids. Trimming shortened V by 1 base and J by 5 bases, and 5 bases separated the two germline ends. CDR3 protein: CASSIAGETQYF. In nucleotides, the CDR3 is TGTGCCAGTAGTATAGCTGGGGAGACCCAGTACTTC.

In this sample, this clonotype turned up a few times. This rearrangement joins TRBV2 to TRBJ2-7, with D hard to call. The germline CDR1 and CDR2 sequences are SNHLY and FYNNEI. Between the trimmed V and J ends, which lost 4 bases and 2 bases, there was a span of 9 bases. The CDR3 is 13 residues long. CDR3 protein: CASSVGTTYEQYF. In DNA form, the CDR3 reads TGTGCCAGCAGTGTCGGCACCACCTACGAGCAGTACTTC.

This clonotype was counted a few times. The rearrangement joins TRBV7-2 to TRBJ2-5; D is uncertain. V dropped 5 bases and J dropped 9 bases, with 16 bases sitting between them. CDR1 is SGHTA and CDR2 is FQGNSA in the germline V gene. This CDR3 is 13 amino acids long. This CDR3 reads CASSKTPESAQYF. CDR3 nucleotides: TGTGCCAGCAGCAAAACTCCCGAGTCGGCCCAGTACTTC.

This clonotype occurred a few times. CDR3 DNA sequence: TGTGCCAGCAGCCAAAGTGGGGGAAGAGGCACTGAAGCTTTCTTT. It translates to CASSQSGGRGTEAFF. V gene TRBV3-1 combines with J gene TRBJ1-1, with D possibly matching TRBD1 (5 bases). The germline gives CDR1 LGHDT, CDR2 YNNKEL (reference sequence). V lost 2 bases to trimming and J lost 4 bases, with 14 bases between them. The CDR3 runs to 15 residues.

The V gene is TRBV27, the J gene TRBJ2-7, with D perhaps given as TRBD1 or TRBD2 (5 bases each). The germline V gene has CDR1 MNHEY and CDR2 SMNVEV (reference sequence). The V end lost 8 bases, the J end lost 4 bases, and 12 bases lay between the germline ends. The CDR3 extends over 12 amino acids. CDR3 region: CASCVWGYEQYF. For the CDR3, the DNA is TGTGCCAGCTGTGTATGGGGGTACGAGCAGTACTTC.

This clonotype was seen only once. The chain recombines TRBV7-2 with TRBJ1-2; D is undetermined. Looked up from germline, CDR1 is SGHTA and CDR2 is FQGNSA. This CDR3 contains 13 residues. With 3 bases removed from V and 4 bases from J, the gap between germline ends came to 9 bases. CDR3 protein: CASSFATSYGYTF. As DNA, the CDR3 is TGTGCCAGCAGCTTCGCGACCAGCTATGGCTACACCTTC.

This clonotype was seen only a few times. The gene calls are TRBV3-1 and TRBJ1-6; 10 positions agree with TRBD1. J lost 10 bases, V lost 4 bases, and 7 bases had no gene match. The germline V gene has CDR1 LGHDT and CDR2 YNNKEL (reference sequence). CDR3 length: 15 residues. The CDR3 DNA reads as TGTGCCAGCAGCCCGAGACAGGGGGCACAGTCACCCCTCCACTTT. This sequence encodes CASSPRQGAQSPLHF.

The J gene is TRBJ2-7, the V gene TRBV3-1, with 12 bases that match TRBD2. V lost 1 base to trimming and J lost 9 bases; unmatched junction nucleotides: 1. The CDR3 is 13 residues long. The germline V gene has CDR1 LGHDT and CDR2 YNNKEL (reference sequence). In DNA, the CDR3 is TGTGCCAGCAGCCAAGGACTAGCGGGGGCGCAGTACTTC. Amino acids: CASSQGLAGAQYF.

The V call is TRBV6-2 or TRBV6-3, the J call TRBJ2-1, with TRBD2 matching over 12 bases. CDR1 is MNHEY, CDR2 SVGEGT, per germline. V shed 6 bases, J shed 4 bases, and the junction held 4 bases outside the gene matches. The CDR3 totals 15 residues. CDR3 residues: CASRPGTSGYNEQFF. DNA of the CDR3: TGTGCCAGCAGGCCCGGGACTAGCGGGTACAATGAGCAGTTCTTC.

J is TRBJ1-1 and V is TRBV30, with D hard to call. The V end was cut by 1 base, the J end by 4 bases, with 10 bases between. The CDR3 runs to 13 residues. The germline V gene has CDR1 GTSNPN and CDR2 SVGIG (reference sequence). DNA for the CDR3: TGTGCCTGGAGTGGTCGGAGCAGCACTGAAGCTTTCTTT. Its translation: CAWSGRSSTEAFF. The variable domain in full, completed from reference TRBV30 and TRBJ1-1, reads SQTIHQWPATLVQPVGSPLSLECTVEGTSNPNLYWYRQAAGRGLQLLFYSVGIGQISSEVPQNLSASRPQDRQFILSSKKLLLSDSGFYLCAWSGRSSTEAFFGQGTRLTVV.

This chain links TRBV12-3 or TRBV12-4 with TRBJ2-5; unclear D gene. V gave up 5 bases and J gave up 2 bases, with 9 bases separating them. This CDR3 has 13 amino acids. In nucleotides, the CDR3 is TGTGCCAGCAGTCACCTCGGGCAAGAGACCCAGTACTTC. Its translation is CASSHLGQETQYF.

A few counts support this clonotype. The rearrangement links TRBV29-1 to TRBJ2-5; D unclear. This CDR3 is built from 13 residues. The ends were cut back, 5 bases at V and 4 bases at J, with 14 bases in the middle. Germline CDR1 SQVTM, CDR2 ANQGSEA. CDR3 nucleotides: TGCAGCGTTCAAGGTCGGCAGGCAGAGACCCAGTACTTC. This translates into CSVQGRQAETQYF.

This clonotype was observed a few times. The chain is built from TRBV25-1 and TRBJ2-7; the D gene is possibly TRBD1 (6 bases). Trimming pared 5 bases from V and 2 bases from J, leaving 13 bases between. The CDR3 is 14 amino acids. The germline CDR1 and CDR2 sequences are MGHDK and SYGVNS. The CDR3 region has the DNA TGTGCCAGCAGTATCCCGACAGGCACCTACGAGCAGTACTTC. It is translated as CASSIPTGTYEQYF.

This clonotype appeared a few times. This chain links TRBV6-1 with TRBJ2-1; D possibly uses TRBD1 or TRBD2 (5 bases each). This CDR3 is built from 15 residues. Germline V gene data show CDR1 as MNHNS and CDR2 as SASEGT. Deletions cut 5 bases from V and 6 bases from J, with 17 bases between. The CDR3 bases are TGTGCCAGCAGTCCCAGGGAGCCGACTTTCAATGAGCAGTTCTTC. Translated: CASSPREPTFNEQFF.

This clonotype is a singleton in its sample. The rearrangement uses TRBV28 and TRBJ2-7; D is tentatively TRBD1 or TRBD2 (5 bases each). The germline CDR1 and CDR2 sequences are MDHEN and SYDVKM. CDR3 length: 13 amino acids. The V gene lost 10 bases and the J gene lost 3 bases, with 16 bases spanning the gap. DNA for the CDR3: TGTGCCACCGCGGTGGGACCGAGCTACGAGCAGTACTTC. Residues: CATAVGPSYEQYF. Full variable domain (rest looked up from reference TRBV28 and TRBJ2-7): DVKVTQSSRYLVKRTGEKVFLECVQDMDHENMFWYRQDPGLGLRLIYFSYDVKMKEKGDIPEGYSVSREKKERFSLILESASTNQTSMYLCATAVGPSYEQYFGPGTRLTVT.